Below, one TCR beta chain is given with its context. The antigen it recognizes is unknown. No clone much larger than this one lies a single base away; base qualities are absent. In the germline V gene, CDR1 corresponds to MNHEY and CDR2 to SVGAGI. V loses 0 bases, J loses 0 bases, and the germline ends lie 12 bases apart. The CDR3 measures 17 amino acids from cysteine to phenylalanine. Only the CDR3 DNA is retained, 51 bases long and in frame from the first base. The sample originates from a study of T-cell reconstitution after alpha-beta-depleted transplantation in children (dated by TCRdb to the mid-2010s). A note on the overall study: Using TCR repertoire profiling, the study quantitatively followed how T-cell immune reconstitution unfolded in children after TCRalphabeta/CD19-depleted allogeneic hematopoietic cell transplantation.

This specimen's treatment or condition label, interpreted: allogeneic hematopoietic cell transplantation with graft depleted of TCRalphabeta T cells and CD19 B cells. The transplant recipients were children given TCRalphabeta/CD19-depleted allogeneic hematopoietic cell grafts. Broader findings and caveats from the paper: The frequencies of hyperexpanded clones fell over the following months, and after one year, T-cell counts and TCRbeta diversity were mostly attributed to newly produced T cells. In some patients, the high TCRbeta diversity seen at day 60 was put down to recipient T cells and intrathymic progenitors that had survived conditioning. The apparently early recovery of alphabetaT-cell counts about two months after transplant reportedly depended on only several hundred rapidly expanded clones that came from non-depleted graft cells.

Libraries were made using PCR. Instrument on record: Illumina HiSeq 2500. TCR libraries were prepared with molecular barcoding, using unique molecular identifiers to normalize TCRbeta repertoire quantification. TCRdb trimmed the raw reads at Q25, called clones with MiXCR and kept productive beta chains. Rows with one shared CDR3 protein collapse into an entry with the most common genes and DNA. For this sample the table gives 500,000 to 750,000 distinct CDR3 sequences, of which 25% to 30% were detected only once. Together, the top ten hold around a third of the sample. The chain links TRBV6-5 with TRBJ1-3, with the D gene too uncertain to name. The sequence came from a boy younger than two with Wiskott-Aldrich syndrome, due to receive a stem cell transplant. Sample: PBMCs, taken before TCRalphabeta/CD19-depleted stem cell transplant. CDR3 loop: CASSYSSTAASGNTIYF. The DNA is as follows: TGTGCCAGCAGTTACTCCTCGACGGCCGCCTCTGGAAACACCATATATTTT.